Shown below are 6 T cell receptor beta chains from a single sample sequenced in a study of T cell changes during pregnancy in multiple sclerosis. The repertoire was sequenced with immunoSEQ multiplex PCR; TCRdb's copy has only in-frame clones and lacks some. The repertoire holds under 50,000 clones, with approximately 93% as singletons. Sequencing was performed on CD8+ T cells from peripheral blood mononuclear cells, taken in the third trimester of pregnancy. The origin of the receptors is a female donor with multiple sclerosis, enrolled in a pregnancy study.

This rearrangement joins TRBV6-1 to TRBJ2-7, with a weak D call TRBD1 (5 bases). The CDR3 is 14 residues long. The V gene's germline CDR1 is MNHNS and CDR2 SASEGT. The germline V and J ends were trimmed by 4 bases and 1 base, with 11 bases remaining between them. CDR3 protein: CASSAHAGSYEQYF. The CDR3 nucleotides are TGTGCCAGCAGTGCCCACGCAGGGTCCTACGAGCAGTACTTC.

The chain carries TRBV13 and TRBJ2-5; 7 positions match TRBD2. Per the germline V gene, CDR1 is PRHDT and CDR2 is FYEKMQ (reference sequence). Germline trimming cut 4 bases from V and 1 base from J; bases unmatched to any gene: 6. The CDR3 sequence is 15 residues long. As DNA, the CDR3 is TGTGCCAGCAGCTCTCTTGGGGGGGGCCAAGAGACCCAGTACTTC. Translated, it gives CASSSLGGGQETQYF. Looking up the rest from reference TRBV13 and TRBJ2-5 gives the full variable domain: AAGVIQSPRHLIKEKRETATLKCYPIPRHDTVYWYQQGPGQDPQFLISFYEKMQSDKGSIPDRFSAQQFSDYHSELNMSSLELGDSALYFCASSSLGGGQETQYFGPGTRLLVL.

V is TRBV29-1 and J is TRBJ1-3; D is undetermined. There are 11 residues in the CDR3. The germline V gene encodes CDR1 SQVTM and CDR2 ANQGSEA. V gave up 7 bases and J gave up 3 bases, with 7 bases separating them. CDR3 in DNA: TGCAGCGCGACGGGTGGAAACACCATATATTTT. Translated: CSATGGNTIYF.

This clone was detected once. The chain uses TRBV5-1 and TRBJ1-4; D ambiguous. This CDR3 contains 14 residues. Germline CDR1 reads SGHRS; CDR2 reads YFSETQ. Trimming removed 1 base from V and 4 bases from J, with 8 bases in between. The CDR3 DNA follows: TGCGCCAGCAGCTTGTGGCAGGATAATGAAAAACTGTTTTTT. This gives the protein CASSLWQDNEKLFF.

This chain uses TRBV2 with TRBJ2-7; the match to TRBD2 covers 10 bases. Germline CDR1 and CDR2: SNHLY and FYNNEI. The CDR3 runs to 14 residues. J lost 2 bases, V lost 7 bases, and 5 bases had no gene match. In DNA, the CDR3 is TGTGCCAGCACTCCTAGCGGGGGACCCTACGAGCAGTACTTC. Amino acid sequence: CASTPSGGPYEQYF.

The V and J genes are TRBV9 and TRBJ2-2; 8 nucleotides line up with TRBD2. The CDR3 consists of 13 residues. Germline V CDR1 and CDR2: SGDLS, YYNGEE. Trimming cost V 1 base and J 11 bases; bases outside gene matches: 4. The CDR3 spells CASSVTGGSELFF. The CDR3, as DNA: TGTGCCAGCAGCGTAACGGGGGGGAGTGAGCTGTTTTTT.